These 19 T cell receptor beta chains share one sample of origin, sequenced in a study. TCRdb processed the RT-PCR reads anew with MiXCR; each CDR3 protein has one entry. The sample includes almost 700,000 distinct CDR3 sequences, around 14% of them seen just once. The sequenced sample was memory CD4+ T cells from blood. These receptors all stem from a female donor in good health, serving as a healthy control.

V and J are TRBV20-1 and TRBJ1-1; D perhaps matches TRBD1 (5 bases). Germline CDR1 is DFQATT and CDR2 is SNEGSKA (reference sequence). CDR3 length: 15 amino acids. Trimming pared 5 bases from V and 0 bases from J, leaving 16 bases between. The DNA of the CDR3 is TGCAGTGCTCCTATACGCGGGACGATGAACACTGAAGCTTTCTTT. Its translation: CSAPIRGTMNTEAFF.

The V call is TRBV20-1, the J call TRBJ1-1; D unresolved. This CDR3 has 13 residues. Germline CDR1 reads DFQATT; CDR2 reads SNEGSKA (reference sequence). Trimming pared 0 bases from V and 1 base from J, leaving 6 bases between. CDR3 amino acids: CSARDRSNTEAFF. The CDR3 nucleotides read TGCAGTGCTAGAGATCGGTCGAACACTGAAGCTTTCTTT.

This clonotype was seen at least ten times. V usage is TRBV10-3 and J usage is TRBJ2-4, with a weak D call TRBD1 (5 bases). V lost 0 bases and J lost 3, with 9 bases in between. Germline lookup yields CDR1 ENHRY and CDR2 SYGVKD. This CDR3 has 15 residues. The CDR3 here is CAISESMDNKNIQYF. CDR3 nucleotide sequence: TGTGCCATCAGTGAGTCTATGGACAACAAAAACATTCAGTACTTC.

This rearrangement joins TRBV6-1 to TRBJ2-1; 8 bases agree with TRBD2. This CDR3 spans 14 amino acids. Germline CDR1 is MNHNS and CDR2 is SASEGT. The ends lost 8 bases at V and 6 bases at J; junction bases unmatched: 9. CDR3 loop: CASADGGGFNEQFF. The CDR3 region has the DNA TGTGCCAGCGCCGACGGGGGGGGGTTCAATGAGCAGTTCTTC.

The chain has TRBV18 and TRBJ2-6; TRBD1 matches at 7 bases. The germline CDR1 and CDR2 sequences are KGHSH and LQKENI. CDR3 length equals 17 residues. V trimming: 2 bases; J trimming: 0 bases; junction bases outside the gene matches: 4. The CDR3: CASSPRDSSSGANVLTF. In nucleotides, the CDR3 is TGTGCCAGCTCACCAAGGGACAGTAGCTCTGGGGCCAACGTCCTGACTTTC. The variable domain in full, completed from reference TRBV18 and TRBJ2-6, reads NAGVMQNPRHLVRRRGQEARLRCSPMKGHSHVYWYRQLPEEGLKFMVYLQKENIIDESGMPKERFSAEFPKEGPSILRIQQVVRGDSAAYFCASSPRDSSSGANVLTFGAGSRLTVL.

The table lists this clonotype with many counts. The genes are TRBV20-1 and TRBJ1-2; maybe TRBD1 (5 bases). The germline V gene encodes CDR1 DFQATT and CDR2 SNEGSKA (reference sequence). V dropped 3 bases and J dropped 4 bases, with 12 bases sitting between them. The CDR3 extends over 13 amino acids. The CDR3 nucleotides are TGCAGTGCTAGTCCGGGACGGCTCTATGGCTACACCTTC. Translation: CSASPGRLYGYTF.

The genes are TRBV2 and TRBJ1-1, with D possibly matching TRBD1 (5 bases). Germline loops: CDR1 SNHLY, CDR2 FYNNEI. The length of the CDR3 is 13 residues. Trimming stripped 8 bases from V and 3 bases from J, with 13 bases between. The CDR3 loop is CASSKVGDTEAFF. CDR3 DNA: TGTGCCAGCTCAAAAGTGGGGGACACTGAAGCTTTCTTT.

This clonotype appeared many times. This chain links TRBV29-1 with TRBJ2-7; 8 positions agree with TRBD1. V shed 1 base, J shed 6 bases, and the junction held 11 bases outside the gene matches. This CDR3 has 15 residues. Germline CDR1 is SQVTM and CDR2 is ANQGSEA. CDR3 in DNA: TGCAGCGTTGAAGTTCAAAACAGGGGGAGTGGCGAGCAGTACTTC. This codes for CSVEVQNRGSGEQYF.

The rearrangement joins TRBV3-1 to TRBJ1-4, with TRBD1 matching 9 bases. Trimming cost V 2 bases and J 7 bases; bases outside gene matches: 5. This CDR3 region has 15 residues. Germline V gene lookup returns CDR1 LGHDT and CDR2 YNNKEL (reference sequence). CDR3 DNA sequence: TGTGCCAGCAGCCAACTCCGGGACAGGGTTGAAAAACTGTTTTTT. It encodes CASSQLRDRVEKLFF.

This clonotype was seen many times. V and J are TRBV6-5 and TRBJ1-6; 8 nucleotides agree with TRBD1. V shed 5 bases and J 7 bases; nucleotides not matched to a gene: 4. The germline gives CDR1 MNHEY, CDR2 SVGAGI. The CDR3 sequence is 14 residues long. The CDR3 coding sequence is TGTGCCAGCAGTCCGGACAGGGTGAATTCACCCCTCCACTTT. This codes for CASSPDRVNSPLHF.

This clonotype was detected ten times or more. The genes are TRBV6-5 and TRBJ1-2, with D uncertain. Germline CDR1 is MNHEY and CDR2 is SVGAGI. The CDR3 consists of 15 residues. The V end lost 2 bases, the J end lost 7 bases, and 17 bases lay between the germline ends. CDR3 protein: CASSYEGRPTRGYTF. The CDR3, as DNA: TGTGCCAGCAGTTACGAGGGCAGACCGACTCGTGGCTACACCTTC.

The table lists this clonotype with a few counts. The chain uses TRBV19 and TRBJ2-3; D remains ambiguous. Trimming pared 2 bases from V and 0 bases from J, leaving 9 bases between. The CDR3 length is 15 residues. Germline-derived CDR1 and CDR2 are LNHDA and SQIVND (reference sequence). CDR3 coding DNA: TGTGCCAGTAGTATAAGTCTCACTAGCACAGATACGCAGTATTTT. Amino acids: CASSISLTSTDTQYF.

This clonotype was counted between two and nine times. J is TRBJ2-2 and V is TRBV5-1; D not resolved. Trimming cost V 0 bases and J 6 bases, with 9 bases left between them. Per germline, CDR1 SGHRS and CDR2 YFSETQ. The CDR3 length is 14 residues. CDR3 residues: CASSLVNAAGELFF. The DNA of the CDR3 is TGCGCCAGCAGCTTGGTCAACGCCGCCGGGGAGCTGTTTTTT.

This clonotype appeared a few times. Since the CDR3 does not end with the conserved phenylalanine or tryptophan, this likely comes from a read error. The chain joins TRBV6-5 to TRBJ1-3; D gene uncertain. V lost 6 bases and J 0 bases, leaving 3 bases between the germline ends. CDR1 MNHEY and CDR2 SVGAGI come from the germline V gene. This CDR3 has 12 amino acids. CDR3: CASSASGNTIYV. CDR3 DNA: TGTGCCAGCAGCGCCTCTGGAAACACCATATATGTT.

This chain connects TRBV7-6 to TRBJ1-3; TRBD1 is a possible D gene (6 bases). V lost 3 bases and J 3 bases, leaving 15 bases between the germline ends. Per the germline V gene, CDR1 is SGHVS and CDR2 is FNYEAQ. There are 16 residues in the CDR3. DNA for the CDR3: TGTGCCAGCAGCTTGACGTCACAGGGTTATGGAAACACCATATATTTT. It specifies CASSLTSQGYGNTIYF. The full variable domain, rest sourced from reference TRBV7-6 and TRBJ1-3, is GAGVSQSPRYKVTKRGQDVALRCDPISGHVSLYWYRQALGQGPEFLTYFNYEAQQDKSGLPNDRFSAERPEGSISTLTIQRTEQRDSAMYRCASSLTSQGYGNTIYFGEGSWLTVV.

This chain connects TRBV5-1 to TRBJ2-2, with 9 bases that match TRBD2. CDR1 is SGHRS, CDR2 YFSETQ, per germline. The CDR3 runs to 17 residues. Trimming at V came to 0 bases and at J to 5 bases, leaving 8 bases not matched to a gene. CDR3 DNA sequence: TGCGCCAGCAGCTTGGCGGCTAGCGGGATGGGGACCGGGGAGCTGTTTTTT. Protein sequence: CASSLAASGMGTGELFF.

This clonotype has a handful of counts. The chain recombines TRBV3-1 with TRBJ1-1, with D possibly matching TRBD1 (6 bases). There are 14 residues in the CDR3. V lost 5 bases to trimming and J lost 4 bases, with 14 bases between them. Germline V gives CDR1 LGHDT, CDR2 YNNKEL (reference sequence). The CDR3 DNA is TGTGCCAGCAGCAAGACAGGCCTGGGCACTGAAGCTTTCTTT. Its protein product is CASSKTGLGTEAFF.

The V call is TRBV20-1, the J call TRBJ1-3, with a tentative D call TRBD1 (6 bases). V was clipped by 2 bases and J by 4 bases, with 9 bases between them. CDR3 length: 13 amino acids. From germline, CDR1 is DFQATT and CDR2 SNEGSKA (reference sequence). DNA for the CDR3: TGCAGTGCTAGAAGACAGGCCGGAAACACCATATATTTT. Residues: CSARRQAGNTIYF.

This chain connects TRBV7-9 to TRBJ2-7; a weak D match, TRBD2 (5 bases). CDR1 is SEHNR and CDR2 is FQNEAQ in the germline V gene (reference sequence). Trimming cost V 5 bases and J 0 bases, with 17 bases left between them. CDR3 length: 16 residues. The CDR3 sequence: CASSERVWESSYEQYF. CDR3 nucleotides: TGTGCCAGCAGCGAACGCGTCTGGGAGAGCTCCTACGAGCAGTACTTC.